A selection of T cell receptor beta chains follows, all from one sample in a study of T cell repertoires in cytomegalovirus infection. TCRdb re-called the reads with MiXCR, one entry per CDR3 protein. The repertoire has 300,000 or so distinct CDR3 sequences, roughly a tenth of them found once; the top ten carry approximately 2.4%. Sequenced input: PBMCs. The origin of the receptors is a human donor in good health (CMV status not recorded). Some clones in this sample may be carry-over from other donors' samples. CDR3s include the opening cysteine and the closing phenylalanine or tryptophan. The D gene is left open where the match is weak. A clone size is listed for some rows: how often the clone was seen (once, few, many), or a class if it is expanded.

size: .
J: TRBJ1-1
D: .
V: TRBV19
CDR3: CASSIVREPNTEAFF
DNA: TGTGCCAGTAGTATAGTTAGAGAACCCAACACTGAAGCTTTCTTT

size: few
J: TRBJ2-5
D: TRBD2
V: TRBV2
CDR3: CASSSLAGGLPQETQYF
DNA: TGTGCCAGCAGTTCCCTAGCGGGGGGCCTCCCCCAAGAGACCCAGTACTTC

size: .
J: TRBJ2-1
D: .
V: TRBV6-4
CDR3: CASSAEGGYKQFF
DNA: TGTGCCAGCAGTGCCGAAGGGGGTTATAAGCAGTTCTTC

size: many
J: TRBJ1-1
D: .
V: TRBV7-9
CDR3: CASSYTFYMNTEAFF
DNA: TGTGCCAGCAGCTATACATTTTACATGAACACTGAAGCTTTCTTT

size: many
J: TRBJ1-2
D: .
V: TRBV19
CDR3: CASTPVGRNYGYTF
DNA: TGTGCCAGTACCCCAGTGGGGAGGAACTATGGCTACACCTTC

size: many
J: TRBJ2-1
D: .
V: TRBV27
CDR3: CASSLFDGSYNEQFF
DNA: TGTGCCAGCAGTTTATTTGACGGCTCCTACAATGAGCAGTTCTTC

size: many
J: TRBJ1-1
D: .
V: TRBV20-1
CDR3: CSATTWGAGGTEAFF
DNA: TGCAGTGCTACGACATGGGGGGCGGGCGGCACTGAAGCTTTCTTT

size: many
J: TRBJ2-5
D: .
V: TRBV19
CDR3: CASSVQANRGETQYF
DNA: TGTGCCAGTAGTGTGCAGGCGAACCGGGGGGAGACCCAGTACTTC

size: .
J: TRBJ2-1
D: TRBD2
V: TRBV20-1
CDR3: CSASGGAQYNEQFF
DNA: TGCAGTGCTAGCGGGGGGGCTCAGTACAATGAGCAGTTCTTC

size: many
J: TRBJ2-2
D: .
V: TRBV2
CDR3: CASSRRGPGELFF
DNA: TGTGCCAGCAGTCGACGGGGCCCCGGGGAGCTGTTTTTT

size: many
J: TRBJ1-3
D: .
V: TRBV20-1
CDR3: CSAVDGQSSGNTIYF
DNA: TGCAGTGCCGTGGACGGACAGAGCTCTGGAAACACCATATATTTT

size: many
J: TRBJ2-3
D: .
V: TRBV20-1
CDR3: CSARDRRGGADTQYF
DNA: TGCAGTGCTAGAGATCGGCGGGGCGGGGCAGATACGCAGTATTTT

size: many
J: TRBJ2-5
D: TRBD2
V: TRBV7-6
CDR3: CASSLVDWTSGGWYQETQYF
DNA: TGTGCCAGCAGCTTAGTCGACTGGACTAGCGGGGGCTGGTACCAAGAGACCCAGTACTTC

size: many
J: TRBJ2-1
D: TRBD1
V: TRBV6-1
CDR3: CASKGTGGDPELNYNEQFF
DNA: TGTGCCAGCAAGGGCACAGGGGGCGACCCCGAACTTAATTACAATGAGCAGTTCTTC

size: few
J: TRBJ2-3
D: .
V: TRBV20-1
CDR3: CSARQGLLSDTQYF
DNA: TGCAGTGCTAGACAAGGACTACTATCAGATACGCAGTATTTT

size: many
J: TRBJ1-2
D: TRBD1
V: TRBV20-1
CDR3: CSATSDREKGYTF
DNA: TGCAGTGCTACATCGGACAGGGAGAAGGGCTACACCTTC

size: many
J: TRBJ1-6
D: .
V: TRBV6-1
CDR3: CASSEELYNSPLHF
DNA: TGTGCCAGCAGTGAGGAACTTTATAATTCACCCCTCCACTTT